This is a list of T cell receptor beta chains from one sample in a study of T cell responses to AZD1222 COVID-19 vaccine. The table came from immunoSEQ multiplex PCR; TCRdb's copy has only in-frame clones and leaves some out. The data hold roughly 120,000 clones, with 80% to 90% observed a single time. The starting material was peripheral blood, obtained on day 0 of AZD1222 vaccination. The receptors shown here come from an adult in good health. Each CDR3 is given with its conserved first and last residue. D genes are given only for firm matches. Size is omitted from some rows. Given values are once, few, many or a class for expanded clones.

CDR3aa: CASGGAAPQETQYF
CDR3nt: TGTGCCAGCGGTGGGGCCGCCCCCCAAGAGACCCAGTACTTC
d_gene: NA
abundance: once
j_gene: TRBJ2-5
v_gene: TRBV3-1/TRBV3-2

CDR3aa: CASSKRTSGITDTQYF
CDR3nt: TGTGCCAGCAGCAAAAGGACTAGCGGGATCACAGATACGCAGTATTTT
d_gene: TRBD2
abundance: NA
j_gene: TRBJ2-3
v_gene: TRBV7-9

CDR3aa: CASSQEEVAWYNEQFF
CDR3nt: TGTGCCAGCAGCCAAGAAGAGGTAGCGTGGTACAATGAGCAGTTCTTC
d_gene: NA
abundance: NA
j_gene: TRBJ2-1
v_gene: TRBV4-2

CDR3aa: CASSLGLRTGYADTQYF
CDR3nt: TGTGCCAGCAGCCTAGGCTTAAGGACAGGGTACGCAGATACGCAGTATTTT
d_gene: TRBD1
abundance: NA
j_gene: TRBJ2-3
v_gene: TRBV3-1/TRBV3-2

CDR3aa: CASSPSRGGRGTQYF
CDR3nt: TGTGCCAGCAGCCCATCCCGGGGAGGAAGGGGGACCCAGTACTTC
d_gene: NA
abundance: NA
j_gene: TRBJ2-5
v_gene: TRBV4-2

CDR3aa: CASSIHLAGSNYGYTF
CDR3nt: TGTGCCAGTAGTATACATCTGGCCGGATCTAACTATGGCTACACCTTC
d_gene: NA
abundance: NA
j_gene: TRBJ1-2
v_gene: TRBV19

CDR3aa: CASSYGSAVLENEQFF
CDR3nt: TGTGCCAGCAGTTACGGCTCGGCGGTCCTTGAGAATGAGCAGTTCTTC
d_gene: NA
abundance: NA
j_gene: TRBJ2-1
v_gene: TRBV6-2/TRBV6-3

CDR3aa: CASYRAGYYNEQFF
CDR3nt: TGTGCCAGCTATCGGGCGGGATATTACAATGAGCAGTTCTTC
d_gene: NA
abundance: NA
j_gene: TRBJ2-1
v_gene: TRBV28

CDR3aa: CASSIRRGSPDEQYF
CDR3nt: TGTGCCAGTAGTATACGACGGGGCTCTCCAGACGAGCAGTACTTC
d_gene: NA
abundance: NA
j_gene: TRBJ2-7
v_gene: TRBV19

CDR3aa: CSVDVDSQWTQYF
CDR3nt: TGCAGCGTTGATGTGGACTCCCAGTGGACCCAGTACTTC
d_gene: NA
abundance: once
j_gene: TRBJ2-5
v_gene: TRBV29-1

CDR3aa: CSVVWGEETQYF
CDR3nt: TGCAGCGTTGTTTGGGGGGAAGAGACCCAGTACTTC
d_gene: NA
abundance: NA
j_gene: TRBJ2-5
v_gene: TRBV29-1

CDR3aa: CASSTGTSGREQYF
CDR3nt: TGTGCCAGCAGCACCGGGACTAGCGGGAGAGAGCAGTACTTC
d_gene: TRBD2
abundance: NA
j_gene: TRBJ2-7
v_gene: TRBV7-8

CDR3aa: CASSRSLAASTDTQYF
CDR3nt: TGCGCCAGCAGCAGAAGCCTAGCAGCTAGCACAGATACGCAGTATTTT
d_gene: NA
abundance: NA
j_gene: TRBJ2-3
v_gene: TRBV5-1

CDR3aa: CASSLQGSYEQYF
CDR3nt: TGTGCCAGCAGCCTACAGGGTTCCTACGAGCAGTACTTC
d_gene: NA
abundance: NA
j_gene: TRBJ2-7
v_gene: TRBV3-1/TRBV3-2

CDR3aa: CASSPPGKGREAFF
CDR3nt: TGTGCCAGCAGCCCCCCAGGTAAGGGGCGGGAAGCTTTCTTT
d_gene: NA
abundance: NA
j_gene: TRBJ1-1
v_gene: TRBV9

CDR3aa: CASSPAGRYGYTF
CDR3nt: TGTGCCAGCAGCCCCGCAGGGCGCTATGGCTACACCTTC
d_gene: NA
abundance: NA
j_gene: TRBJ1-2
v_gene: TRBV12-3/TRBV12-4

CDR3aa: CAISDDRGFGEAFF
CDR3nt: TGTGCCATCAGTGACGACAGGGGGTTCGGTGAAGCTTTCTTT
d_gene: TRBD1
abundance: NA
j_gene: TRBJ1-1
v_gene: TRBV10-3

CDR3aa: CSVASGLARTDTQYF
CDR3nt: TGCAGCGTTGCAAGTGGACTAGCGCGCACAGATACGCAGTATTTT
d_gene: TRBD2
abundance: NA
j_gene: TRBJ2-3
v_gene: TRBV29-1

CDR3aa: CASSRDTGPYEQYF
CDR3nt: TGTGCCAGCAGTCGGGACACCGGGCCCTACGAGCAGTACTTC
d_gene: NA
abundance: NA
j_gene: TRBJ2-7
v_gene: TRBV28

CDR3aa: CASSDRDRGSPLHF
CDR3nt: TGTGCCAGCAGCGACCGGGACAGGGGTTCACCCCTCCACTTT
d_gene: TRBD1
abundance: NA
j_gene: TRBJ1-6
v_gene: TRBV2

CDR3aa: CASSLLQGTTEAFF
CDR3nt: TGTGCCAGCAGTTTATTGCAGGGAACCACTGAAGCTTTCTTT
d_gene: NA
abundance: NA
j_gene: TRBJ1-1
v_gene: TRBV28

CDR3aa: CASSPRGTGGYGYTF
CDR3nt: TGTGCCAGCAGCCCTCGGGGGACAGGGGGCTATGGCTACACCTTC
d_gene: TRBD1
abundance: NA
j_gene: TRBJ1-2
v_gene: TRBV5-5

CDR3aa: CASRGTGFNYGYTF
CDR3nt: TGTGCCAGCAGAGGAACAGGGTTTAACTATGGCTACACCTTC
d_gene: NA
abundance: few
j_gene: TRBJ1-2
v_gene: TRBV28

CDR3aa: CASSIEGFLAKNIQYF
CDR3nt: TGTGCCAGTAGTATAGAGGGTTTTCTAGCCAAAAACATTCAGTACTTC
d_gene: NA
abundance: NA
j_gene: TRBJ2-4
v_gene: TRBV19

CDR3aa: CSVEGTGSADTQYF
CDR3nt: TGCAGCGTTGAAGGGACAGGGTCCGCAGATACGCAGTATTTT
d_gene: TRBD1
abundance: NA
j_gene: TRBJ2-3
v_gene: TRBV29-1

CDR3aa: CASSFVWGTNWDNEQFF
CDR3nt: TGTGCCAGCAGCTTCGTGTGGGGGACGAACTGGGACAATGAGCAGTTCTTC
d_gene: NA
abundance: NA
j_gene: TRBJ2-1
v_gene: TRBV7-9

CDR3aa: CASSLRQGAYEQYF
CDR3nt: TGTGCCAGCAGCCTAAGACAGGGGGCCTACGAGCAGTACTTC
d_gene: TRBD1
abundance: NA
j_gene: TRBJ2-7
v_gene: TRBV9

CDR3aa: CASSKGTGGFTDTQYF
CDR3nt: TGTGCCAGTAGTAAGGGGACAGGGGGCTTCACAGATACGCAGTATTTT
d_gene: TRBD1
abundance: NA
j_gene: TRBJ2-3
v_gene: TRBV19

CDR3aa: CASTVPGNSGNTIYF
CDR3nt: TGTGCCAGTACAGTCCCCGGAAACTCTGGAAACACCATATATTTT
d_gene: NA
abundance: NA
j_gene: TRBJ1-3
v_gene: TRBV2

CDR3aa: CASSSSTGVAYEQYF
CDR3nt: TGTGCCAGCAGTTCCTCGACAGGGGTGGCCTACGAGCAGTACTTC
d_gene: TRBD1
abundance: once
j_gene: TRBJ2-7
v_gene: TRBV6-5

CDR3aa: CATILSGGYGYTF
CDR3nt: TGTGCCACCATTCTATCAGGGGGCTATGGCTACACCTTC
d_gene: TRBD1
abundance: NA
j_gene: TRBJ1-2
v_gene: TRBV28

CDR3aa: CSASSGQGYEQYF
CDR3nt: TGCAGTGCTAGTAGTGGACAGGGATACGAGCAGTACTTC
d_gene: TRBD1
abundance: once
j_gene: TRBJ2-7
v_gene: TRBV20-1

CDR3aa: CASSLLQGSNEQFF
CDR3nt: TGTGCCAGCAGCTTACTGCAGGGTTCCAATGAGCAGTTCTTC
d_gene: NA
abundance: NA
j_gene: TRBJ2-1
v_gene: TRBV7-9

CDR3aa: CASSYTGRGANTEAFF
CDR3nt: TGTGCCAGCAGTTACACAGGCCGGGGGGCCAACACTGAAGCTTTCTTT
d_gene: NA
abundance: NA
j_gene: TRBJ1-1
v_gene: TRBV6-2/TRBV6-3

CDR3aa: CASSRDRSYGYTF
CDR3nt: TGTGCCAGCAGCCGGGACAGAAGCTATGGCTACACCTTC
d_gene: TRBD1
abundance: NA
j_gene: TRBJ1-2
v_gene: TRBV11-2

CDR3aa: CASSYSIASGSYEQYF
CDR3nt: TGTGCCAGCAGTTACTCGATTGCTAGCGGATCCTACGAGCAGTACTTC
d_gene: TRBD2
abundance: NA
j_gene: TRBJ2-7
v_gene: TRBV6-6

CDR3aa: CASSLAGQGAGEQYF
CDR3nt: TGTGCCAGCAGCTTGGCTGGCCAGGGGGCGGGAGAGCAGTACTTC
d_gene: TRBD1
abundance: NA
j_gene: TRBJ2-7
v_gene: TRBV5-6

CDR3aa: CASSLALIAASYEQYF
CDR3nt: TGTGCCAGCAGCTTAGCGCTGATAGCGGCCTCCTACGAGCAGTACTTC
d_gene: NA
abundance: NA
j_gene: TRBJ2-7
v_gene: TRBV7-2

CDR3aa: CASRETPTNEKLFF
CDR3nt: TGTGCCAGCAGAGAGACACCAACTAATGAAAAACTGTTTTTT
d_gene: NA
abundance: NA
j_gene: TRBJ1-4
v_gene: TRBV2

CDR3aa: CASSPPTSGSQGNEQFF
CDR3nt: TGTGCCAGCAGTCCACCGACTAGCGGGAGTCAGGGCAATGAGCAGTTCTTC
d_gene: TRBD2
abundance: few
j_gene: TRBJ2-1
v_gene: TRBV27

CDR3aa: CAWSARTEAFF
CDR3nt: TGTGCCTGGAGCGCTCGTACTGAAGCTTTCTTT
d_gene: NA
abundance: NA
j_gene: TRBJ1-1
v_gene: TRBV30

CDR3aa: CASSLEGWAGDYGYTF
CDR3nt: TGTGCCAGCAGCTTAGAGGGATGGGCAGGGGACTATGGCTACACCTTC
d_gene: NA
abundance: NA
j_gene: TRBJ1-2
v_gene: TRBV11-3

CDR3aa: CASSTSGQGRGEQYF
CDR3nt: TGTGCCAGTAGTACATCGGGACAGGGGAGAGGCGAGCAGTACTTC
d_gene: TRBD1
abundance: NA
j_gene: TRBJ2-7
v_gene: TRBV19

CDR3aa: CASSLGAPGLASYNEQFF
CDR3nt: TGTGCCAGCAGTTTAGGGGCCCCGGGACTAGCGAGCTACAATGAGCAGTTCTTC
d_gene: TRBD2
abundance: once
j_gene: TRBJ2-1
v_gene: TRBV27

CDR3aa: CASSPPDRQNTEAFF
CDR3nt: TGTGCCAGCAGCCCACCAGACAGACAGAACACTGAAGCTTTCTTT
d_gene: NA
abundance: NA
j_gene: TRBJ1-1
v_gene: TRBV7-9

CDR3aa: CAWSPPPATNEKLFF
CDR3nt: TGTGCCTGGAGCCCTCCCCCGGCAACTAATGAAAAACTGTTTTTT
d_gene: NA
abundance: NA
j_gene: TRBJ1-4
v_gene: TRBV30

CDR3aa: CASSQDWSGNQETQYF
CDR3nt: TGTGCCAGCAGCCAAGATTGGAGCGGGAACCAAGAGACCCAGTACTTC
d_gene: TRBD2
abundance: NA
j_gene: TRBJ2-5
v_gene: TRBV4-2

CDR3aa: CASNLDGPGNTIYF
CDR3nt: TGCGCCAGCAACCTGGACGGCCCTGGAAACACCATATATTTT
d_gene: NA
abundance: NA
j_gene: TRBJ1-3
v_gene: TRBV5-1

CDR3aa: CASRAHREKAGELFF
CDR3nt: TGTGCCAGCAGAGCCCACAGGGAAAAAGCCGGGGAGCTGTTTTTT
d_gene: NA
abundance: NA
j_gene: TRBJ2-2
v_gene: TRBV6-5

CDR3aa: CAGGGRKETQYF
CDR3nt: TGTGCCGGGGGAGGCAGAAAAGAGACCCAGTACTTC
d_gene: NA
abundance: NA
j_gene: TRBJ2-5
v_gene: TRBV7-9

CDR3aa: CASSFGQASYNEQFF
CDR3nt: TGTGCCAGCAGCTTCGGCCAGGCCTCATACAATGAGCAGTTCTTC
d_gene: NA
abundance: NA
j_gene: TRBJ2-1
v_gene: TRBV5-5

CDR3aa: CASSGRTANTGELFF
CDR3nt: TGCGCCAGCAGCGGCAGGACAGCGAACACCGGGGAGCTGTTTTTT
d_gene: NA
abundance: once
j_gene: TRBJ2-2
v_gene: TRBV5-1

CDR3aa: CASSRRPDQPQHF
CDR3nt: TGTGCCAGCAGTCGGAGACCCGATCAGCCCCAGCATTTT
d_gene: NA
abundance: NA
j_gene: TRBJ1-5
v_gene: TRBV27

CDR3aa: CASSPPRQGGTDTQYF
CDR3nt: TGCGCCAGCAGCCCCCCTCGACAGGGAGGGACAGATACGCAGTATTTT
d_gene: NA
abundance: NA
j_gene: TRBJ2-3
v_gene: TRBV5-1

CDR3aa: CASSIGRMGGQPQHF
CDR3nt: TGTGCCAGTAGTATTGGGCGAATGGGGGGTCAGCCCCAGCATTTT
d_gene: NA
abundance: few
j_gene: TRBJ1-5
v_gene: TRBV19

CDR3aa: CASSRGYGTSVDTQYF
CDR3nt: TGTGCTAGCAGCCGGGGTTACGGGACTAGCGTAGATACGCAGTATTTT
d_gene: TRBD2
abundance: NA
j_gene: TRBJ2-3
v_gene: TRBV7-7

CDR3aa: CASSLGVTGELFF
CDR3nt: TGTGCCAGCAGTTTAGGGGTCACCGGGGAGCTGTTTTTT
d_gene: NA
abundance: NA
j_gene: TRBJ2-2
v_gene: TRBV27

CDR3aa: CASSLWGSNTGELFF
CDR3nt: TGTGCCAGCAGCTTATGGGGATCCAACACCGGGGAGCTGTTTTTT
d_gene: NA
abundance: NA
j_gene: TRBJ2-2
v_gene: TRBV7-3

CDR3aa: CASSLLAGGSTEAFF
CDR3nt: TGCGCCAGCAGCTTGTTGGCAGGGGGGAGCACTGAAGCTTTCTTT
d_gene: TRBD1
abundance: NA
j_gene: TRBJ1-1
v_gene: TRBV5-1

CDR3aa: CASSPTSGTIADTQYF
CDR3nt: TGTGCCAGCAGCCCCACTAGCGGGACCATCGCAGATACGCAGTATTTT
d_gene: TRBD2
abundance: NA
j_gene: TRBJ2-3
v_gene: TRBV11-1